This T cell receptor beta chain came from a study of blood T cell repertoires in COVID-19 (dated by TCRdb to the early 2020s). About the study as a whole: Samples covering the acute and convalescent phases of COVID-19 were provided by collaborators in the United States, Italy and Spain. The material from the prospective study consisted of cDNA or gDNA derived from T cells, B-cell-depleted T cells, or PBMCs. The dataset comprised deeply sampled blood TCRbeta repertoires from subjects exposed to, actively infected with, or recovered from COVID-19. The repertoires were released in a freely available public database intended as a resource for research on the immune response to SARS-CoV-2. Samples were obtained from the ongoing ImmuneRACE study (first 160 participants) and from 1,000 to 1,500 subjects provided by 6 global collaborators. Nearly every sample came with metadata listing a de-identified subject ID, COVID-19 status, age in years and sex. Where available, HLA class I and class II types were obtained from metadata supplied by the sample provider rather than from assay-based typing.

The immunoSEQ Assay, a bias-controlled multiplex PCR, was used to amplify TCRbeta CDR3 regions from genomic DNA. Turning to the authors' computational methods: The number of nucleated cells in each sample was estimated by amplification of reference gene primers within the assay. To quantify the absolute abundance of each unique TCRbeta CDR3 rearrangement, sequence reads were collapsed and filtered. For each sample, productive Simpson clonality was calculated as the square root of Simpson's diversity index over productive rearrangements. In its TCRdb copy, this immuneACCESS table keeps in-frame sequences only and misses some clones. Where compared with another copy, unresolved V genes explain less than half of these, and the others have no known cause. The D gene and trimming were derived from the DNA, and the V and J assignments and clone size from that table. The sample profile shows 150,000 to 190,000 clones; over 60% of them were found once. Of the sample, 3.5% to 4.5% falls within the top ten clones.

The collaborating institutions used their own protocols to collect whole blood in K2EDTA tubes. For TCRbeta analysis, collaborators shipped samples in one of three forms: frozen whole blood, isolated PBMCs, or DNA extracted from either of those sample types. There are a few counts of this clone. No cognate antigen has been identified for it. Qualities for individual bases were not recorded, and no much larger clone is one base off. CDR1 and CDR2, looked up from the germline V gene, are LGHNA and YNFKEQ. From its cysteine to its phenylalanine, the CDR3 spans 18 amino acids. Only CDR3 DNA is held: 54 bases, read in frame from base 1. Deletion took 0 bases off V and 11 bases off J, with a span of 25 bases between the germline ends. Summary of the overall study and its limitations: The quantity of clinical and demographic metadata differed by source and by participant and was supplied without curation.

The TCR comes from a woman aged 80 or older with acute or convalescent COVID-19. The chain links TRBV4-2 with TRBJ1-4; a tentative D match to TRBD1 spans 6 bases. The sequencing sample was made of peripheral blood. Read as DNA, the sequence is TGTGCCAGCAGCCAAGAAATATGGGTGTCGGGAAGCAGGGGCAAACTGTTTTTT. This sequence encodes CASSQEIWVSGSRGKLFF.